This note documents a single TCR beta chain sequence. The repertoire was sequenced with immunoSEQ multiplex PCR; TCRdb's copy has only in-frame clones and lacks some. The sample records over a million clones, about 84% being singletons. The V gene's germline CDR1 is SGHNT and CDR2 YYREEE (reference sequence). The CDR3 covers 15 residues. J was trimmed by 6 bases and V by 2 bases; bases with no gene match: 8. The data were obtained in a study of shared clonotypes between healthy human individuals. This sequence was found in a man between 18 and 35 years old in good health. Some clones in this sample may be carry-over from other donors' samples. Sequencing was carried out using memory CD4+ T cells from PBMCs. Sample subset: CD45RA-negative fraction. The V and J genes are TRBV5-4 and TRBJ2-7; TRBD2 matches at 10 bases. The CDR3 is CASSFRASGSSEQYF. CDR3 coding DNA: TGTGCCAGCAGCTTTAGGGCTAGCGGGAGTTCCGAGCAGTACTTC.